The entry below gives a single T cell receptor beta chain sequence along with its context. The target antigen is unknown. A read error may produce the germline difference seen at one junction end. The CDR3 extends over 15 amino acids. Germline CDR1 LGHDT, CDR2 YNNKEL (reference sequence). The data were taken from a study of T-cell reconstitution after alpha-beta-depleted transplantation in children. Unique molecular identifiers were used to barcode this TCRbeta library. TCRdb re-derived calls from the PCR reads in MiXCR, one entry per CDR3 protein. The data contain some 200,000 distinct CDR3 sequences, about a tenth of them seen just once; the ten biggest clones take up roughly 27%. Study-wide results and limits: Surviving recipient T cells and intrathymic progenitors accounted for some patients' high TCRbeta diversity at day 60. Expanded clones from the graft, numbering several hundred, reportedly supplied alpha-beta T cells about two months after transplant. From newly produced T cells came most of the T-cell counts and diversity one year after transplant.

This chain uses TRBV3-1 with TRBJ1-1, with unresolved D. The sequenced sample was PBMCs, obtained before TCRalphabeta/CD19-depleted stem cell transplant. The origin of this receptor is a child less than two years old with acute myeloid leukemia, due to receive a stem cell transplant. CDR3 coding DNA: TGTGCCAGCAACCAATTCTCGAGTAGGAACACTGAAGCTTTCTTT. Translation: CASNQFSSRNTEAFF.